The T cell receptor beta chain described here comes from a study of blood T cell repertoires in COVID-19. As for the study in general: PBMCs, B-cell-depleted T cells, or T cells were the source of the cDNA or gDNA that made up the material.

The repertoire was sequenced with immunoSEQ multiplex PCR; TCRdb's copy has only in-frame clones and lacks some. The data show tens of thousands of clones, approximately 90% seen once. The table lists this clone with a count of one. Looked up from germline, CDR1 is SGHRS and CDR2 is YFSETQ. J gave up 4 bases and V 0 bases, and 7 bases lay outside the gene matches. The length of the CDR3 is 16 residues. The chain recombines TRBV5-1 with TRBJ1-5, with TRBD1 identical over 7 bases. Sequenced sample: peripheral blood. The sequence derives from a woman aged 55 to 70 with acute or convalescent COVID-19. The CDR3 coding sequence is TGCGCCAGCAGCTTGGAGGCCAGGGGGTCGAATCAGCCCCAGCATTTT. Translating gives CASSLEARGSNQPQHF.